This T cell receptor beta chain derives from a study of human T cells and chemical hapten exposure. Study background: Patients having alopecia areata, totalis or universalis were mostly female.

A few counts support this clonotype. Its target is unknown. Time point in this sample: patch test 3, about 24 weeks after DPC sensitization. Indicated treatment: therapeutic diphenylcyclopropenone sensitization with weekly scalp DPC. Researchers sampled blood before each patch test went on. Each CDR3 protein gets one entry after TCRdb re-called the RACE reads with MiXCR. The top ten hold 2.1% of the sample, which has about 160,000 distinct CDR3 sequences, about 27% seen once. Broader study findings: Donors in the study had alopecia, meaning their immune response may differ from healthy people's. Expanded TCR sets contained significantly more large CDR3 similarity clusters than controls.

Germline V CDR1 and CDR2: SQVTM, ANQGSEA. J gave up 0 bases and V 5 bases, and 6 bases lay outside the gene matches. The CDR3 runs to 14 residues. This TCR was sampled from a woman aged 18-29 years with alopecia areata. Some clones in this sample may be carry-over from other donors' samples. The genes are TRBV29-1 and TRBJ2-7, with 8 bases fitting TRBD1. Sample: whole blood, taken in connection with sensitization to the hapten diphenylcyclopropenone (DPC). CDR3 DNA: TGCAGCGTTCGGGGACAGGTCGCCTCCTACGAGCAGTACTTC. Amino acids: CSVRGQVASYEQYF.